This T cell receptor (beta chain) was documented in a study of shared clonotypes between healthy human individuals. Study-wide results and limits: Naive CD4 clonotype sharing across a few donors was approximately 5%.

Donation came from healthy HIV-negative adults that had no recent acute infections or vaccinations. As concerns this clone: The target antigen is unknown.

Germline V gene data show CDR1 as MDHEN and CDR2 as SYDVKM. CDR3 length equals 14 residues. The germline V and J ends were trimmed by 2 bases and 5 bases, with 12 bases remaining between them. Generated by immunoSEQ multiplex PCR, the TCRdb table keeps only in-frame clones and is missing some. Among roughly 2.2 million clones listed, 85% to 95% were seen once. The sequence came from a man aged 18-30 years in good health. Some clones in this sample may be carry-over from other donors' samples. Sequenced material: naive CD4+ T cells from PBMCs. The subset denotes: CD45RA+ positively selected. V gene TRBV28 combines with J gene TRBJ1-2; no reliable D call. The chain's CDR3 is CASSLNARVYGYTF. In DNA form, the CDR3 reads TGTGCCAGCAGTTTAAACGCCCGGGTATATGGCTACACCTTC.